The rows below give T cell receptor beta chains drawn from one sample of a study of blood T cell repertoires in COVID-19. Clones were sequenced by immunoSEQ multiplex PCR, and TCRdb holds only the in-frame ones, with some missing. Here the sample spans roughly 230,000 clones, about 80% being singletons. Sample: peripheral blood. These receptors were collected from a man aged 45-60 years with active or convalescent COVID-19. The CDR3 runs from the conserved cysteine through the conserved F or W. Fields, in order: D gene, clone size, J gene, V gene, CDR3 DNA, CDR3 protein. A D gene is named only where the DNA matches it firmly. The size field is filled for only some rows; it gives once, few, many or a size class.

TRBD1 - TRBJ1-2 TRBV15 TGTGCCACCAGCAGAGCGGGACAGGGTTCCCATGGCTACACCTTC CATSRAGQGSHGYTF
- - TRBJ2-1 TRBV6-1 TGTGCCAGCAGTGAAGTTGGGACAAAGGTGGGCAATGAGCAGTTCTTC CASSEVGTKVGNEQFF
- - TRBJ1-4 TRBV30 TGTGCCTGGACCCCGGGGTCAAGAGGGGAAAAACTGTTTTTT CAWTPGSRGEKLFF
TRBD2 - TRBJ2-1 TRBV7-9 TGTGCCAGCAGCTTACAACTAGCGGGGGAGTGGCAGTTCTTC CASSLQLAGEWQFF
TRBD2 - TRBJ2-5 TRBV7-3 TGTGCCAGCAGCCGAGGACTAGGCGGGGAGACCCAGTACTTC CASSRGLGGETQYF
- once TRBJ2-7 TRBV9 TGTGCCAGCAGCGTCCGGGGGGACACGATCTTAGGGCAGTACTTC CASSVRGDTILGQYF
TRBD1 - TRBJ1-2 TRBV30 TGTGCCTGGAAAGCCCCTGACAGGGATTACTATGGCTACACCTTC CAWKAPDRDYYGYTF
TRBD1 few TRBJ1-2 TRBV7-9 TGTGCCAGCAGCTTAGGGACCGGACAGGGCGGTAACTACACCTTC CASSLGTGQGGNYTF
TRBD2 once TRBJ2-3 TRBV9 TGTGCCAGCAGCGTAGCGGCTAGCGGGGGGACTAGCACAGATACGCAGTATTTT CASSVAASGGTSTDTQYF
- - TRBJ2-2 TRBV18 TGTGCCAGCTCCCTCGGTCCAAACACCGGGGAGCTGTTTTTT CASSLGPNTGELFF
- - TRBJ2-2 TRBV3-1/TRBV3-2 TGTGCCAGCAGCCCGACGGGGACCGGGGAGCTGTTTTTT CASSPTGTGELFF
- - TRBJ2-5 TRBV27 TGTGCCAGCAGTTTAGTGTTTAGCCTAAGAGAGACCCAGTACTTC CASSLVFSLRETQYF
- - TRBJ2-7 TRBV11-2 TGTGCCAGCAGCTTAGTCAGGGCCTCCTACGAGCAGTACTTC CASSLVRASYEQYF
- - TRBJ2-7 TRBV15 TGTGCCACCAGCAGAGATGAGGGTAGCTACGAGCAGTACTTC CATSRDEGSYEQYF
- - TRBJ2-3 TRBV5-1 TGCGCCAGCAGCTTGACCCAGACAGTAGATACGCAGTATTTT CASSLTQTVDTQYF
TRBD1 - TRBJ1-1 TRBV19 TGTGCCAGTAGTGCGTCGACAGGGGTGGTCACTGAAGCTTTCTTT CASSASTGVVTEAFF
TRBD1 - TRBJ1-3 TRBV11-2 TGTGCCAGCAGCCTGGGGACAGTCTCTGGAAACACCATATATTTT CASSLGTVSGNTIYF
- - TRBJ1-2 TRBV29-1 TGCAGCGTTGAAGATAATCAACAGGCCTATGGCTACACCTTC CSVEDNQQAYGYTF
TRBD1 few TRBJ1-6 TRBV2 TGTGCCAGCACCCGGGACAGTTTGAATAATTCACCCCTCCACTTT CASTRDSLNNSPLHF
- - TRBJ2-2 TRBV7-7 TGTGCCAGCAGCACAGACCTATACACCGGGGAGCTGTTTTTT CASSTDLYTGELFF
- - TRBJ1-2 TRBV6-5 TGTGCCAGCAGTTCCCTCGGGACAAAGGAGGGCTACACCTTC CASSSLGTKEGYTF
- - TRBJ1-1 TRBV5-4 TGTGCCAGCAGCTTGGGACAACTCGGCGTGGACACTGAAGCTTTCTTT CASSLGQLGVDTEAFF
- - TRBJ1-3 TRBV5-5 TGTGCCAGCACCATAGGGGGACGACTCTCTGGAAACACCATATATTTT CASTIGGRLSGNTIYF
- few TRBJ1-2 TRBV3-1/TRBV3-2 TGTGCCAGCAGCCAAGGCGGGGCGTATGGCTACACCTTC CASSQGGAYGYTF
- - TRBJ2-2 TRBV5-1 TGCGCCAGCAGCTTGGCCGGTCGTATGGCCGGGGAGCTGTTTTTT CASSLAGRMAGELFF
- - TRBJ2-1 TRBV24-1 TGTGCCACCCTTGGCCCCTACAATGAGCAGTTCTTC CATLGPYNEQFF
TRBD1 - TRBJ1-1 TRBV5-8 TGTGCCAGCAGGTTGACAGGGGGGATGTGGAACACTGAAGCTTTCTTT CASRLTGGMWNTEAFF
TRBD1 - TRBJ1-5 TRBV30 TGTGCCTGGGCGACAGGGCATTCCAATCAGCCCCAGCATTTT CAWATGHSNQPQHF
TRBD1 - TRBJ2-3 TRBV5-1 TGCGCCAGCAGCGGGACAGACACAGATACGCAGTATTTT CASSGTDTDTQYF
- - TRBJ1-1 TRBV30 TGTGCCTGGAGGCCGGAGATAGGAGACACTGAAGCTTTCTTT CAWRPEIGDTEAFF
TRBD1 few TRBJ1-2 TRBV9 TGTGCCAGCAGCGGAGGACAGGGAAGTGGCTACACCTTC CASSGGQGSGYTF
- once TRBJ2-2 TRBV12-3/TRBV12-4 TGTGCCAGCAGGGGCATCGGGGAGCTGTTTTTT CASRGIGELFF
- once TRBJ1-6 TRBV7-2 TGTGCCAGCACCCCAGAGGGGGGGGCGCCTAATTCACCCCTCCACTTT CASTPEGGAPNSPLHF